This T cell receptor beta chain was identified during a study of brain T cells in children with intractable seizures. Findings of the study overall: Only CDR3 sequence similarity suggested viral specificity, without known HCMV serostatus.

As concerns this clone: Its antigen is not identified.

Trimming at V came to 1 base and at J to 7 bases, leaving 5 bases not matched to a gene. The length of the CDR3 is 16 residues. The germline gives CDR1 MGHRA, CDR2 YSYEKL. Measured with immunoSEQ multiplex PCR; TCRdb has only the in-frame clones, and not every one. The table lists hundreds of thousands of clones, nearly 95% of them singletons, with around 6% in the top ten. Time point meaning: blood from clinic visit 5 months post-surgery; TSC patient then seizure free. The sequenced cases were selected for having the highest brain T cell transcript signatures. This TCR came from a boy in the first two years of life with tuberous sclerosis and intractable seizures. Sequenced material: peripheral blood, taken about 5 months after surgery. The chain carries TRBV4-1 and TRBJ2-1, with 12 bases matching TRBD2. The CDR3 DNA sequence: TGCGCCAGCAGCCAAGGACTAGCGGGGGCTCGAAATGAGCAGTTCTTC. Its translation: CASSQGLAGARNEQFF.